A single sample gave rise to the 8 T cell receptor beta chains below, sequenced in a study of identical twins. TCRdb reanalysed the 5' RACE reads using MiXCR and keeps one entry per CDR3 protein. This table has 450,000 or so distinct CDR3 sequences, around 24% appearing once. A further study also used this sample, focusing on T cells expressing NK-cell markers.

The sequencing sample was made of CD4+ T cells sorted from blood. The receptors come from a woman aged 18-30 years in good health.

This clonotype was picked up a small number of times. This chain uses TRBV10-3 with TRBJ2-7, with a tentative D call TRBD1 (6 bases). Trimming cost V 8 bases and J 0 bases, with 8 bases left between them. CDR1 ENHRY and CDR2 SYGVKD come from the germline V gene. CDR3 length: 12 residues. The CDR3 loop reads CAIQGSSYEQYF. The CDR3 DNA is TGTGCCATCCAGGGGTCCTCCTACGAGCAGTACTTC.

This clonotype was seen a few times. The J gene is TRBJ2-1, the V gene TRBV3-1, with 8 bases lining up with TRBD2. V lost 0 bases, J lost 3 bases, and 4 bases stayed unmatched. The CDR3 is 16 residues long. In germline, CDR1 is LGHDT, CDR2 YNNKEL (reference sequence). Here the CDR3 reads CASSQERTSLYNEQFF. The CDR3, as DNA: TGTGCCAGCAGCCAAGAAAGGACTAGCCTCTACAATGAGCAGTTCTTC.

This clonotype was seen a few times. This chain links TRBV12-3 or TRBV12-4 with TRBJ2-3; no firm D call. The CDR3 contains 13 residues. V lost 6 bases, J lost 5 bases, and 12 bases lay in between. DNA for the CDR3: TGTGCCAGCAGGGCCCAGTTTCGAGATACGCAGTATTTT. Protein: CASRAQFRDTQYF.

J is TRBJ2-7 and V is TRBV7-3; D may match TRBD1 or TRBD2 (5 bases each). CDR1 SGHTA and CDR2 FQGTGA come from the germline V gene. The CDR3 covers 14 residues. V was pared by 2 bases and J by 5 bases, with 13 bases between. This CDR3 reads CASSLSSRGDEQYF. DNA of the CDR3: TGTGCCAGCAGCTTATCTTCTAGGGGAGACGAGCAGTACTTC.

The CDR3 region is CSARNRTVSYNEQFF. CDR3 sequence (DNA): TGCAGTGCTAGAAACCGGACAGTCTCCTACAATGAGCAGTTCTTC. The chain couples TRBV20-1 to TRBJ2-1; possibly TRBD1 for D (6 bases). This CDR3 region has 15 residues. The germline CDR1 and CDR2 sequences are DFQATT and SNEGSKA (reference sequence). Trimming shortened V by 2 bases and J by 0 bases, and 11 bases separated the two germline ends.

The chain uses TRBV12-3 or TRBV12-4 and TRBJ2-1; tentatively, D is TRBD1 or TRBD2 (5 bases each). CDR3 length: 14 residues. The V end lost 5 bases, the J end lost 10 bases, and 18 bases lay between the germline ends. CDR3 loop: CASSLPRDANEQFF. DNA for the CDR3: TGTGCCAGCAGTCTACCCCGGGACGCGAACGAGCAGTTCTTC.

This clonotype has just a few counts. The rearrangement uses TRBV19 and TRBJ2-7, with 7 positions matching TRBD1. CDR1 and CDR2 from the germline V gene are LNHDA and SQIVND (reference sequence). V was clipped by 4 bases and J by 7 bases; unmatched bases: 10. The CDR3 is made up of 14 amino acids. The CDR3 reads CASSTGQANLEQYF. CDR3 DNA sequence: TGTGCCAGTAGTACCGGACAGGCGAACTTGGAGCAGTACTTC.

The chain links TRBV7-3 to TRBJ2-1; 9 nucleotides line up with TRBD2. This CDR3 region has 15 residues. From germline, CDR1 is SGHTA and CDR2 FQGTGA. J gave up 7 bases and V 3 bases, and 7 bases lay outside the gene matches. CDR3: CASSLGGGALNEQFF. In nucleotides, the CDR3 is TGTGCCAGCAGCTTGGGCGGGGGGGCTTTAAATGAGCAGTTCTTC.